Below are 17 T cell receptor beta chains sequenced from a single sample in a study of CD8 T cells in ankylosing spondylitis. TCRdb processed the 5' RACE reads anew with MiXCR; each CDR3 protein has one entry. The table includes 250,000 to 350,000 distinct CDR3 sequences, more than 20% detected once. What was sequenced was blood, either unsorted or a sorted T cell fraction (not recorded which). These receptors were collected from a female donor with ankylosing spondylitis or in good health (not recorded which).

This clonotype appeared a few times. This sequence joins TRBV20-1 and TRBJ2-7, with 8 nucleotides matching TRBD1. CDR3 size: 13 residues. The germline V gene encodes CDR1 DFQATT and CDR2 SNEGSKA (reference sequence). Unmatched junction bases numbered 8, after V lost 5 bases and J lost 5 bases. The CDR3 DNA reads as TGCAGTGCTGACTCGGACAGGGCGGACGAGCAGTACTTC. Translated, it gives CSADSDRADEQYF.

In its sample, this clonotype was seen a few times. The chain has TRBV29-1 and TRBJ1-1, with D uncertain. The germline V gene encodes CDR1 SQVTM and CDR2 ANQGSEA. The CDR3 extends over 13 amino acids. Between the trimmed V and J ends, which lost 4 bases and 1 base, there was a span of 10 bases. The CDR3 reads CSVGGRQNTEAFF. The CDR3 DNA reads TGCAGCGTTGGAGGCAGGCAGAACACTGAAGCTTTCTTT.

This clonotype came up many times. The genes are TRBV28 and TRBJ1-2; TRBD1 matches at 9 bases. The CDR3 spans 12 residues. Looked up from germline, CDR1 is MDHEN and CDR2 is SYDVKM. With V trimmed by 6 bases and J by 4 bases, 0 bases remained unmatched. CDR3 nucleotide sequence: TGTGCCAGCAGGACAGGGGGCTATGGCTACACCTTC. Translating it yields CASRTGGYGYTF.

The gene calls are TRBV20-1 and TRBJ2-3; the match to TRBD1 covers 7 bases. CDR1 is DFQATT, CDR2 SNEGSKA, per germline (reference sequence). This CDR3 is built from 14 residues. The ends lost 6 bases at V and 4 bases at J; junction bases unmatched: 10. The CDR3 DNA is TGCAGTGCAAGGACAGGTCAAACTCCAGATACGCAGTATTTT. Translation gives CSARTGQTPDTQYF.

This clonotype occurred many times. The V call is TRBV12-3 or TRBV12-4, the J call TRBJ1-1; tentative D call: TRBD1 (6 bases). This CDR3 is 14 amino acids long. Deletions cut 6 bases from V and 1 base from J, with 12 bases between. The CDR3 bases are TGTGCCAGCAGCCCCGGACAGAGGAACACTGAAGCTTTCTTT. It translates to CASSPGQRNTEAFF.

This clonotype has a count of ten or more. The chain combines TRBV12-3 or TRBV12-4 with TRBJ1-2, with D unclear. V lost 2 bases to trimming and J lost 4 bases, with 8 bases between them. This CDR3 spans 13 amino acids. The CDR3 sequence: CASSLRRGYGYTF. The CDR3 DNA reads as TGTGCCAGCAGTTTAAGGCGGGGCTATGGCTACACCTTC.

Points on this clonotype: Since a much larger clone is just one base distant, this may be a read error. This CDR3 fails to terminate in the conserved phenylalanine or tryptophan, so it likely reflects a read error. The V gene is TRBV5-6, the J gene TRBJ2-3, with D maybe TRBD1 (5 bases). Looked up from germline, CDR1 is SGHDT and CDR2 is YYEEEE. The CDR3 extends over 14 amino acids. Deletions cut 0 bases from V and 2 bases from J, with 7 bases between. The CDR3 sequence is CASSLGQLTDTQYL. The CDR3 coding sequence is TGTGCCAGCAGCTTGGGACAGCTCACAGATACGCAGTATCTT.

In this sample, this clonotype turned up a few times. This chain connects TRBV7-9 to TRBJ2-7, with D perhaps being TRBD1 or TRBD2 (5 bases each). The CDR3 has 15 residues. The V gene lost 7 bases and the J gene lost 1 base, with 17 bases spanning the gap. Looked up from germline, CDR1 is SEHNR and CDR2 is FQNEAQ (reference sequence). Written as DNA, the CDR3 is TGTGCCAGCACCCTGACACGGGGCAGTTCCTACGAGCAGTACTTC. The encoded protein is CASTLTRGSSYEQYF.

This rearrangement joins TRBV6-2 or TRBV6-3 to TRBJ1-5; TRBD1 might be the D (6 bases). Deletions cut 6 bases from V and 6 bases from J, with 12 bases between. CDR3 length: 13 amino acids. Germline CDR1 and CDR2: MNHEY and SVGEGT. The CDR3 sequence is CASRRGDTQPQHF. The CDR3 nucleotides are TGTGCCAGCAGAAGGGGGGATACTCAGCCCCAGCATTTT.

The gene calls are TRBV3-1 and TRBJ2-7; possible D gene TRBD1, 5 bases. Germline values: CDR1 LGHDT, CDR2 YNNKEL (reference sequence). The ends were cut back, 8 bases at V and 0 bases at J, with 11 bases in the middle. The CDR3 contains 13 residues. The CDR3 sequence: CASGWTSSYEQYF. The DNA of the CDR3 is TGTGCCAGCGGCTGGACATCCTCCTACGAGCAGTACTTC.

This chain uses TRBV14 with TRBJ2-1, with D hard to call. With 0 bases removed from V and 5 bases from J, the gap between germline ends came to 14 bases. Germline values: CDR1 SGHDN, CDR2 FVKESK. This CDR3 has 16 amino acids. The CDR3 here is CASSQELSYPNNEQFF. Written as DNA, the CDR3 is TGTGCCAGCAGCCAAGAACTCTCCTACCCCAACAATGAGCAGTTCTTC.

CDR3 bases: TGTGCCAGTAGTATTCGGGATTCTCGAATCCTCGGCCCTGAAGCTTTCTTT. Translating it yields CASSIRDSRILGPEAFF. The rearrangement joins TRBV19 to TRBJ1-1; no firm D call. Germline V lookup: CDR1 LNHDA, CDR2 SQIVND (reference sequence). This CDR3 spans 17 amino acids. The V end was cut by 3 bases, the J end by 6 bases, with 23 bases between.

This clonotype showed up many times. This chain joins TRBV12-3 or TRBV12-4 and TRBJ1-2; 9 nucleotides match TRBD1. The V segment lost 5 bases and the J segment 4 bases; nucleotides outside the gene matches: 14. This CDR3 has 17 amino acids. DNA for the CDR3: TGTGCCAGCAGTCCGGGACAGGGTTCAGAACCTGCCTATGGCTACACCTTC. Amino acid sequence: CASSPGQGSEPAYGYTF.

The CDR3 spells CSAPGDRIYEQYF. CDR3 nucleotide sequence: TGCAGCGCCCCCGGGGACAGGATCTACGAGCAGTACTTC. This chain connects TRBV20-1 to TRBJ2-7; 8 bases agree with TRBD1. The CDR3 is made up of 13 amino acids. The V gene's germline CDR1 is DFQATT and CDR2 SNEGSKA (reference sequence).

CDR3: CASSLPPHTEAFF. The DNA of the CDR3 is TGTGCCAGCAGCCTCCCACCCCACACTGAAGCTTTCTTT. The chain employs TRBV7-3 and TRBJ1-1; no firm D call. V lost 5 bases and J lost 3, with 10 bases in between. Per the germline V gene, CDR1 is SGHTA and CDR2 is FQGTGA. This CDR3 has 13 amino acids.

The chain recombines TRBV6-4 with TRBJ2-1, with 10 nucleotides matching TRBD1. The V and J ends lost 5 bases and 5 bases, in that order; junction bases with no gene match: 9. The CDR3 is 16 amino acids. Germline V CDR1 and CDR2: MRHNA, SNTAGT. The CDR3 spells CASSPLPGQGHNEQFF. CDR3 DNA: TGTGCCAGCAGTCCCTTACCGGGACAGGGGCACAATGAGCAGTTCTTC.

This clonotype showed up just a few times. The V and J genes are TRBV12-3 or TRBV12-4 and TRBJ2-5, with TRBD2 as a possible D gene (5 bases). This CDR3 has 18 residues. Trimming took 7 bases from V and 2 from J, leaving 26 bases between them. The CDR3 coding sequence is TGTGCCAGCACCTTAGCTACCGAGGGCCGACGGACTCAAGAGACCCAGTACTTC. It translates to CASTLATEGRRTQETQYF.